This T cell receptor (beta chain) was recorded in a study of T-cell memory formation after mild COVID-19. TCRdb re-called the 5' RACE reads through MiXCR, storing one row per CDR3 protein. The sample lists 300,000 to 400,000 distinct CDR3 sequences, 25% to 30% occurring once. With 3 bases clipped from V and 0 bases from J, the junction kept 5 bases outside the gene matches. CDR1 and CDR2 (germline): MNHEY, SVGAGI. The CDR3 has 16 amino acids. The chain has TRBV6-5 and TRBJ1-3; 7 bases align to TRBD1. The TCR originated in an adult woman who had mild COVID-19 (a few samples of this study predate the infection). Cell type and time point are not known. The material sequenced was PBMCs or a T cell subset sorted from them (not recorded which). The CDR3 protein is CASSYGAGGSGNTIYF. The CDR3 DNA sequence: TGTGCCAGCAGTTATGGCGCAGGGGGCTCTGGAAACACCATATATTTT.